Below are 18 T cell receptor beta chains sequenced from a single sample in a study of shared clonotypes between healthy human individuals. Only in-frame clones appear in the TCRdb table, and some are missing; sequencing was by immunoSEQ multiplex PCR. The table has 780,000 or so clones, over 55% seen once. Sequencing was done on a sample of memory CD4+ T cells sorted from blood. Sample subset: CD45RA-negative fraction. The receptors stem from a woman between 25 and 40 years old in good health.

This chain joins TRBV19 and TRBJ2-7; D is unresolved. V was trimmed by 3 bases and J by 3 bases, leaving 12 bases between them. In germline, CDR1 is LNHDA, CDR2 SQIVND (reference sequence). There are 14 residues in the CDR3. The CDR3 reads CASSISRQSYEQYF. CDR3 DNA sequence: TGTGCCAGTAGTATTTCCCGTCAGAGCTACGAGCAGTACTTC.

The gene calls are TRBV4-1 and TRBJ1-1, with unresolved D. V was cut by 0 bases and J by 3 bases, with 5 bases left in between. CDR3 length equals 13 residues. The V gene's germline CDR1 is MGHRA and CDR2 YSYEKL. CDR3 in amino acids: CASSQDQDTEAFF. The DNA for the CDR3 is TGCGCCAGCAGCCAAGACCAGGACACTGAAGCTTTCTTT.

This clone came up a few times. This rearrangement joins TRBV6-1 to TRBJ1-5; D possibly corresponds to TRBD1 (5 bases). The V end was cut by 4 bases, the J end by 5 bases, with 9 bases between. CDR1 and CDR2 (germline): MNHNS, SASEGT. The CDR3 spans 13 residues. DNA for the CDR3: TGTGCCAGCAGTGCGACAGAGGATCAGCCCCAGCATTTT. Its protein product is CASSATEDQPQHF.

The chain carries TRBV7-2 and TRBJ1-1, with a possible D match to TRBD1 (5 bases). V lost 3 bases and J 1 base, leaving 12 bases between the germline ends. Per the germline V gene, CDR1 is SGHTA and CDR2 is FQGNSA. CDR3 size: 15 residues. In DNA form, the CDR3 reads TGTGCCAGCAGCTTGACAGCAAACCCGAACACTGAAGCTTTCTTT. Its translation is CASSLTANPNTEAFF. The variable domain in full, with the rest retrieved from reference TRBV7-2 and TRBJ1-1, is GAGVSQSPSNKVTEKGKDVELRCDPISGHTALYWYRQSLGQGLEFLIYFQGNSAPDKSGLPSDRFSAERTGGSVSTLTIQRTQQEDSAVYLCASSLTANPNTEAFFGQGTRLTVV.

V usage is TRBV11-2 and J usage is TRBJ2-6; TRBD1 or TRBD2 may be the D gene (6 bases each). CDR1 and CDR2 from the germline V gene are SGHAT and FQNNGV. V shed 2 bases and J shed 0 bases, with 14 bases lying between them. CDR3 length equals 18 residues. The CDR3 is CASSLRGERISGANVLTF. CDR3 bases: TGTGCCAGCAGCTTAAGGGGGGAGCGCATCTCTGGGGCCAACGTCCTGACTTTC.

Here the CDR3 reads CASSDRQGASGANVLTF. DNA of the CDR3: TGTGCCAGCAGTGATAGGCAGGGGGCGAGTGGGGCCAACGTCCTGACTTTC. This chain uses TRBV2 with TRBJ2-6, with 8 bases fitting TRBD1. After removal of 3 bases from V and 3 bases from J, the junction contained 7 bases not matched to a gene. This CDR3 is built from 17 residues. The germline gives CDR1 SNHLY, CDR2 FYNNEI.

The chain combines TRBV19 with TRBJ2-5, with D unresolved. The germline gives CDR1 LNHDA, CDR2 SQIVND (reference sequence). Trimming removed 1 base from V and 4 bases from J, with 10 bases in between. This CDR3 comprises 14 residues. The DNA for the CDR3 is TGTGCCAGTAGTATAGCCACCCACCGAGAGACCCAGTACTTC. Protein product: CASSIATHRETQYF. The entire variable domain, with the rest obtained from reference TRBV19 and TRBJ2-5, is as follows: DGGITQSPKYLFRKEGQNVTLSCEQNLNHDAMYWYRQDPGQGLRLIYYSQIVNDFQKGDIAEGYSVSREKKESFPLTVTSAQKNPTAFYLCASSIATHRETQYFGPGTRLLVL.

Of note for this clone: A read error may be the cause here, since a much bigger clone is one base away. The same CDR3 can be traced to other DNA sequences in this sample. V gene TRBV6-5 combines with J gene TRBJ1-5, with D perhaps matching TRBD1 (6 bases). The V gene lost 0 bases and the J gene lost 5 bases, with 8 bases spanning the gap. The CDR3 contains 14 residues. Looked up from germline, CDR1 is MNHEY and CDR2 is SVGAGI. Here the CDR3 reads CASSYSGGDQPQHF. In DNA, the CDR3 is TGTGCCAGCAGTTACTCAGGGGGAGATCAGCCCCAGCATTTT.

CDR3 protein: CASSLRAGGDNQPQHF. For the CDR3, the DNA is TGTGCCAGTAGTTTACGCGCTGGGGGGGACAATCAGCCCCAGCATTTT. V and J are TRBV19 and TRBJ1-5, with a tentative D call TRBD1 (5 bases). The CDR3 has 16 residues. V lost 5 bases and J lost 3, with 17 bases in between. Germline CDR1 LNHDA, CDR2 SQIVND (reference sequence).

This clone was counted between two and nine times. The chain uses TRBV6-6 and TRBJ1-2; 7 bases line up with TRBD1. Germline-derived CDR1 and CDR2 are MNHNY and SVGAGI (reference sequence). The CDR3 extends over 14 amino acids. Trimming took 5 bases from V and 6 from J; bases not matched to a gene: 9. CDR3 nucleotides: TGTGCCAGCAGTCTGACAGGGCTGTTTAATGGCTACACCTTC. Protein sequence: CASSLTGLFNGYTF.

A single count supports this clone. The rearrangement links TRBV19 to TRBJ2-7, with 7 bases identical to TRBD2. Trimming removed 3 bases from V and 2 bases from J; junction bases left unmatched: 4. Germline loops: CDR1 LNHDA, CDR2 SQIVND (reference sequence). This CDR3 contains 14 residues. CDR3 nucleotide sequence: TGTGCCAGTAGTATTGCTGCGGGAGCCTACGAGCAGTACTTC. Amino acids: CASSIAAGAYEQYF.

The chain couples TRBV6-6 to TRBJ1-4, with a weak D call TRBD1 (5 bases). Germline values: CDR1 MNHNY, CDR2 SVGAGI (reference sequence). The CDR3 runs to 14 residues. V lost 6 bases to trimming and J lost 6 bases, with 14 bases between them. The chain's CDR3 is CASSHPGGYEKLFF. The CDR3 bases are TGTGCCAGCAGCCACCCGGGGGGTTATGAAAAACTGTTTTTT.

This rearrangement joins TRBV30 to TRBJ1-5; the match to TRBD1 covers 9 bases. The CDR3 loop spans 19 amino acids. Germline trimming cut 1 base from V and 0 bases from J; bases unmatched to any gene: 13. The germline gives CDR1 GTSNPN, CDR2 SVGIG (reference sequence). This CDR3 is CAWSDSIGQGIYSNQPQHF. CDR3 DNA sequence: TGTGCCTGGAGTGATTCCATAGGACAGGGGATCTATAGCAATCAGCCCCAGCATTTT.

The rearrangement uses TRBV5-1 and TRBJ2-3, with D unclear. Germline V CDR1 and CDR2: SGHRS, YFSETQ. V shed 4 bases and J shed 2 bases, with 5 bases lying between them. This CDR3 comprises 12 residues. CDR3 coding DNA: TGCGCCAGCAGCATTGTCACAGATACGCAGTATTTT. As protein: CASSIVTDTQYF.

V and J are TRBV4-2 and TRBJ2-1, with D possibly TRBD2 on 5 matching bases. This CDR3 has 14 amino acids. The V gene lost 0 bases and the J gene lost 9 bases, with 12 bases spanning the gap. The germline CDR1 and CDR2 sequences are LGHNA and YNFKEQ. CDR3 residues: CASSQERVIAEQFF. The DNA of the CDR3 is TGTGCCAGCAGCCAAGAGAGGGTCATAGCTGAGCAGTTCTTC.

This chain joins TRBV4-1 and TRBJ1-1, with unresolved D. V shed 0 bases and J shed 1 base, with 9 bases lying between them. The CDR3 length is 15 residues. CDR1 is MGHRA, CDR2 YSYEKL, per germline. The CDR3, as DNA: TGCGCCAGCAGCCAAGAAGTTGGCAGGAACACTGAAGCTTTCTTT. Its protein is CASSQEVGRNTEAFF.

This clone was picked up one time. Within the sample, other DNA sequences also encode this same CDR3. The CDR3 spells CASSPGTEGETQYF. CDR3 bases: TGCGCCAGCAGCCCAGGGACAGAGGGAGAGACCCAGTACTTC. The V and J genes are TRBV5-1 and TRBJ2-5; 7 nucleotides agree with TRBD1. V trimming: 4 bases; J trimming: 4 bases; junction bases outside the gene matches: 7. Germline CDR1 reads SGHRS; CDR2 reads YFSETQ. This CDR3 is built from 14 residues. The whole variable domain, remainder taken from reference TRBV5-1 and TRBJ2-5, is KAGVTQTPRYLIKTRGQQVTLSCSPISGHRSVSWYQQTPGQGLQFLFEYFSETQRNKGNFPGRFSGRQFSNSRSEMNVSTLELGDSALYLCASSPGTEGETQYFGPGTRLLVL.

The sample holds many counts of this clone. V and J are TRBV19 and TRBJ1-4; D may be TRBD1 (5 bases). The germline V gene has CDR1 LNHDA and CDR2 SQIVND (reference sequence). CDR3 length: 13 amino acids. The V gene lost 8 bases and the J gene lost 7 bases, with 14 bases spanning the gap. CDR3 DNA sequence: TGTGCCAGTCAAAGGGGATGGCGTGAAAAACTGTTTTTT. Amino acids: CASQRGWREKLFF.